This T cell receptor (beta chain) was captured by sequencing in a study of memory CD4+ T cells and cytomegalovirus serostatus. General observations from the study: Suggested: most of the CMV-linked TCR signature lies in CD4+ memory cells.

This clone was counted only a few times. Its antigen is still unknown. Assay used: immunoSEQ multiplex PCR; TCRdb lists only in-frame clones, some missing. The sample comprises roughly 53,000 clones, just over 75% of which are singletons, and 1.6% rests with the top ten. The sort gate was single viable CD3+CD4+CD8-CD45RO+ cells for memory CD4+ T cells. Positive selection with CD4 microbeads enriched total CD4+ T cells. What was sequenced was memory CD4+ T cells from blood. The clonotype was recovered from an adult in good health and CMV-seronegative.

CDR3 DNA sequence: TGTGCCTGGAGTCCGGGACAGGGGGCATACAATGAGCAGTTCTTC. It yields the protein CAWSPGQGAYNEQFF. The genes are TRBV30 and TRBJ2-1; 12 bases align to TRBD1. CDR3 length: 15 amino acids. Trimming removed 2 bases from V and 4 bases from J; junction bases left unmatched: 3. Germline V gene sequence: CDR1 GTSNPN, CDR2 SVGIG (reference sequence).